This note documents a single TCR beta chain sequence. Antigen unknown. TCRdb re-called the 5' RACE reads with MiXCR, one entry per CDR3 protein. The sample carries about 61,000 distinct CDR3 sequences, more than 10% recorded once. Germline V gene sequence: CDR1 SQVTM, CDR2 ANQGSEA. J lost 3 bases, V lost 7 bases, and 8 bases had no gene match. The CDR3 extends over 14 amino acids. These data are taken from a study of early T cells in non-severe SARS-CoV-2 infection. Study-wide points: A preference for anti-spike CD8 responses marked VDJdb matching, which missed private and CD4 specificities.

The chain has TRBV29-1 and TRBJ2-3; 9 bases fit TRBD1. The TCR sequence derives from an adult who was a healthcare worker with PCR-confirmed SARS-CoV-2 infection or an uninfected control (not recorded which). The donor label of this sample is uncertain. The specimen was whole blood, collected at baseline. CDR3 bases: TGCAGCGAATGGGACAGGGCAGGGACAGATACGCAGTATTTT. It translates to CSEWDRAGTDTQYF.